A selection of T cell receptor beta chains follows, all from one sample in a study of response to subunit inactivated influenza vaccine. TCRdb re-called the RT-PCR reads with MiXCR, one entry per CDR3 protein. The top ten hold about 29% of the sample, which has approximately 170,000 distinct CDR3 sequences, 9.5% to 15% seen once. This same sample was also taken into another study, of T cells expressing NK-cell markers.

The material was CD8+ T cells sorted from PBMCs, obtained 11 to 12 days after vaccination. These receptors were obtained from a man in his fifties or sixties who received an inactivated influenza vaccine. CDR3s include the opening cysteine and the closing phenylalanine or tryptophan. D genes are given only for firm matches. Rows may omit the clone size; those that give it use once, few, many or a size class.

d_gene	v_gene	abundance	j_gene	CDR3aa	CDR3nt
.	TRBV6-2/TRBV6-3	.	TRBJ2-7	CASSYNEDKAYEQYF	TGTGCCAGCAGTTACAACGAAGACAAAGCCTACGAGCAGTACTTC
TRBD1	TRBV7-8	.	TRBJ2-7	CASSSEGQAYYEQYF	TGTGCCAGCAGTTCAGAGGGACAGGCCTATTACGAGCAGTACTTC
.	TRBV20-1	many	TRBJ2-7	CSARDKLQGWGEQYF	TGCAGTGCTAGAGATAAGTTGCAGGGTTGGGGCGAGCAGTACTTC
.	TRBV11-1	few	TRBJ2-5	CASSFGEQLRETQYF	TGTGCCAGCAGCTTCGGGGAGCAGCTACGCGAGACCCAGTACTTC
TRBD1	TRBV20-1	.	TRBJ2-7	CSAPPRTGVEQYF	TGCAGTGCTCCGCCCAGGACAGGGGTAGAGCAGTACTTC
TRBD2	TRBV7-2	few	TRBJ2-1	CASSLGLAGFLIF	TGTGCCAGCAGCCTGGGACTAGCGGGGTTCTTGATCTTC
.	TRBV20-1	.	TRBJ2-1	CSAPNGFRYNEQFF	TGCAGTGCCCCTAACGGGTTTCGGTACAATGAGCAGTTCTTC
.	TRBV6-6	few	TRBJ2-3	CASLGPGTDTQYF	TGTGCCAGCCTAGGTCCGGGCACAGATACGCAGTATTTT
.	TRBV28	few	TRBJ2-7	CASSWAREQYF	TGTGCCAGCAGTTGGGCCCGCGAGCAGTACTTC
.	TRBV6-2/TRBV6-3	.	TRBJ2-7	CASSPPAHASYEQYF	TGTGCCAGCAGCCCTCCTGCGCACGCTTCCTACGAGCAGTACTTC
.	TRBV19	.	TRBJ1-5	CASSIAGGSNQPQHF	TGTGCCAGTAGTATAGCCGGGGGTAGCAATCAGCCCCAGCATTTT
.	TRBV5-1	.	TRBJ2-7	CASSLDAGVSYEQYF	TGCGCCAGCAGCTTGGACGCAGGGGTGTCCTACGAGCAGTACTTC
TRBD1	TRBV28	few	TRBJ1-2	CASSLSGTGNIDGYTF	TGTGCCAGCAGTTTATCCGGGACAGGGAATATCGATGGCTACACCTTC
.	TRBV28	.	TRBJ2-5	CASSLSLVGMETQYF	TGTGCCAGCAGTTTATCATTAGTAGGGATGGAGACCCAGTACTTC
.	TRBV10-3	.	TRBJ2-1	CAISESFSQRPYNEQFF	TGTGCCATCAGTGAGTCGTTTAGCCAGAGGCCCTACAATGAGCAGTTCTTC
.	TRBV28	.	TRBJ2-5	CASSERLYDRETQYF	TGTGCCAGCAGCGAGCGACTTTACGACAGGGAGACCCAGTACTTC
.	TRBV24-1	.	TRBJ2-3	CATSDLVTGRDTQYF	TGTGCCACCAGTGATTTGGTCACGGGGCGCGATACGCAGTATTTT
.	TRBV6-2/TRBV6-3	many	TRBJ2-4	CASSFGAQNIQYF	TGTGCCAGCAGTTTCGGGGCTCAAAACATTCAGTACTTC
TRBD2	TRBV5-1	.	TRBJ2-5	CASSFWDYLETQYF	TGCGCCAGCAGCTTTTGGGACTACCTGGAGACCCAGTACTTC
TRBD1	TRBV7-8	few	TRBJ2-4	CASSSGQSNIQYF	TGTGCCAGCAGCTCGGGACAGAGTAACATTCAGTACTTC
.	TRBV27	few	TRBJ2-2	CASSLSVQTANTGELFF	TGTGCCAGCAGTTTATCGGTCCAAACAGCGAACACCGGGGAGCTGTTTTTT
.	TRBV20-1	.	TRBJ2-2	CSARGLHTGELFF	TGCAGTGCTAGAGGATTACACACCGGGGAGCTGTTTTTT
TRBD2	TRBV11-2	few	TRBJ2-1	CASSLGLAGGNEQFF	TGTGCCAGCAGCTTAGGACTAGCGGGGGGCAATGAGCAGTTCTTC
.	TRBV19	few	TRBJ2-6	CASPGSGANVLTF	TGTGCCAGCCCAGGGTCTGGGGCCAACGTCCTGACTTTC
.	TRBV27	.	TRBJ1-5	CASSLGSHQPQHF	TGTGCCAGCAGTTTGGGCAGTCATCAGCCCCAGCATTTT
.	TRBV7-9	few	TRBJ2-7	CASSLAPTLGEQYF	TGTGCCAGCAGCTTGGCCCCAACCCTGGGGGAGCAGTACTTC
.	TRBV6-2/TRBV6-3	few	TRBJ1-2	CASSYPSTLYGYTF	TGTGCCAGCAGTTACCCCTCGACCCTCTATGGCTACACCTTC
.	TRBV9	.	TRBJ2-1	CASSVYESPPYNEQFF	TGTGCCAGCAGCGTATATGAAAGTCCCCCCTACAATGAGCAGTTCTTC
TRBD2	TRBV19	.	TRBJ2-3	CASSFLTSGGEDTQYF	TGTGCCAGTAGTTTCCTAACTAGCGGGGGTGAAGATACGCAGTATTTT
TRBD1	TRBV6-5	few	TRBJ1-2	CASSFTGDGYTF	TGTGCCAGCAGTTTTACAGGGGACGGCTACACCTTC
TRBD2	TRBV6-4	few	TRBJ2-3	CASSDSSSGDTDTQYF	TGTGCCAGCAGTGACTCTTCTAGCGGGGACACAGATACGCAGTATTTT
.	TRBV9	.	TRBJ2-3	CASSVAPAETSTDTQYF	TGTGCCAGCAGCGTTGCCCCAGCCGAGACTAGCACAGATACGCAGTATTTT
.	TRBV6-1	.	TRBJ1-6	CASSPSWKNSPLHF	TGTGCCAGCAGTCCGTCTTGGAAGAATTCACCCCTCCACTTT
.	TRBV12-3/TRBV12-4	few	TRBJ2-3	CASSPGPGATDTQYF	TGTGCCAGCAGTCCGGGGCCGGGGGCCACAGATACGCAGTATTTT
.	TRBV29-1	.	TRBJ1-1	CSATYMNTEAFF	TGCAGCGCCACCTACATGAACACTGAAGCTTTCTTT
TRBD2	TRBV5-6	few	TRBJ2-1	CASSPGGFYNEQFF	TGTGCCAGCAGCCCGGGGGGGTTCTACAATGAGCAGTTCTTC
.	TRBV9	few	TRBJ2-1	CASSVGYGYNEQFF	TGTGCCAGCAGCGTAGGCTACGGATACAATGAGCAGTTCTTC
.	TRBV11-2	few	TRBJ2-1	CASSPSRADEQFF	TGTGCCAGCAGCCCAAGTCGTGCCGATGAGCAGTTCTTC
TRBD1	TRBV24-1	many	TRBJ2-1	CATSDLIQGANEQFF	TGTGCCACCAGTGATTTAATACAGGGGGCAAATGAGCAGTTCTTC
.	TRBV5-1	.	TRBJ1-1	CASSLDAGLNTEAFF	TGCGCCAGCAGCTTGGACGCGGGGTTGAACACTGAAGCTTTCTTT
.	TRBV10-1	few	TRBJ2-5	CASSSNSKQETQYF	TGCGCCAGCAGTTCCAACTCGAAACAAGAGACCCAGTACTTC